The TCR beta chain under discussion was sequenced for a study of T cells in Graves' hyperthyroidism and ophthalmopathy. RNA transcripts yielded amplified TCR beta CDR3 regions. Researchers ran a first-round RT-PCR on the TCR CDR3 using the HTBI primer set. TCRdb called the multiplex PCR reads again in MiXCR, with one record for every CDR3 protein. The data show about 330,000 distinct CDR3 sequences, roughly an eighth seen once. Germline CDR1 is MNHEY and CDR2 is SMNVEV (reference sequence). The CDR3 loop spans 16 amino acids. The V segment lost 6 bases and the J segment 0 bases; nucleotides outside the gene matches: 7. This clonotype was seen only a few times. PBMCs stemmed from under 11 ml fresh peripheral blood.

The sequencing sample was made of blood. The V and J genes are TRBV27 and TRBJ2-1, with 8 bases matching TRBD2. The clonotype was recovered from a woman in her thirties or forties with Graves' ophthalmopathy. This chain's CDR3 is CASSPTLAVSYNEQFF. The CDR3 bases are TGTGCCAGCAGCCCGACACTAGCGGTCTCCTACAATGAGCAGTTCTTC.